These T cell receptor beta chains were read from a single sample in a study of blood T cells in healthy people across ages. In TCRdb, the 5' RACE reads were re-called with MiXCR into one record per CDR3 protein. The table shows approximately 760,000 distinct CDR3 sequences, with approximately 25% occurring only once. These data were also filed under a second study, of T cells of mothers and their children.

Sequenced sample: blood. The source is a boy between 10 and 17 years old in good health. The CDR3 runs from the conserved cysteine through the conserved F or W. The D gene is left open where the match is weak. Only some rows state a clone size, as once, few, many or a class for expanded clones.

J gene,V gene,D gene,clone size,CDR3 protein,CDR3 DNA
TRBJ2-7,TRBV20-1,TRBD2,-,CSARGGRDEQYF,TGCAGTGCTAGAGGAGGGAGGGACGAGCAGTACTTC
TRBJ2-5,TRBV12-5,TRBD2,-,CASGSQTSGGLAETQYF,TGTGCTAGTGGTTCCCAAACTAGCGGGGGGCTCGCAGAGACCCAGTACTTC
TRBJ2-7,TRBV7-2,TRBD2,few,CASSLGGGSEQYF,TGTGCCAGCAGCTTAGGGGGGGGGTCCGAGCAGTACTTC
TRBJ1-1,TRBV5-4,-,few,CASSLVSETEAFF,TGTGCCAGCAGCTTGGTCTCGGAAACTGAAGCTTTCTTT
TRBJ2-1,TRBV12-3/TRBV12-4,TRBD2,-,CASSLLGGVEFF,TGTGCCAGCAGTTTACTCGGGGGGGTTGAGTTCTTC
TRBJ2-1,TRBV13,-,-,CASSSSRGGNEQFF,TGTGCCAGCAGCTCATCCAGGGGGGGCAATGAGCAGTTCTTC
TRBJ1-1,TRBV12-3/TRBV12-4,-,-,CASSPDSLNTEAFF,TGTGCCAGCAGCCCGGACAGCTTGAACACTGAAGCTTTCTTT
TRBJ2-2,TRBV7-9,-,-,CASSPPGSSTGELFF,TGTGCCAGCAGCCCTCCGGGGAGCAGCACCGGGGAGCTGTTTTTT
TRBJ2-3,TRBV24-1,-,-,CATSDSSGNTQYF,TGTGCCACCAGTGATTCGTCTGGAAATACGCAGTATTTT
TRBJ2-1,TRBV18,TRBD2,-,CASSPERLAPNEQFF,TGTGCCAGCTCACCGGAGCGACTAGCGCCCAATGAGCAGTTCTTC
TRBJ2-3,TRBV20-1,-,-,CSAREVLIDTQYF,TGCAGTGCTAGAGAGGTTTTGATAGATACGCAGTATTTT
TRBJ2-4,TRBV28,-,-,CASSFQENIQYF,TGTGCCAGCAGTTTTCAGGAAAACATTCAGTACTTC
TRBJ2-7,TRBV7-9,TRBD2,-,CASSLARPGLAGFYEQYF,TGTGCCAGCAGCTTAGCCCGACCGGGACTAGCGGGATTTTACGAGCAGTACTTC
TRBJ2-1,TRBV7-9,TRBD2,-,CASSPRLGGSSYNEQFF,TGTGCCAGCAGCCCCCGACTTGGCGGGAGCTCCTACAATGAGCAGTTCTTC
TRBJ2-2,TRBV3-1,-,-,CASKDAGRNTGELFF,TGTGCCAGCAAAGATGCCGGGCGAAACACCGGGGAGCTGTTTTTT
TRBJ2-5,TRBV12-3/TRBV12-4,-,few,CASRARETQYF,TGTGCCAGCAGGGCTAGAGAGACCCAGTACTTC
TRBJ2-1,TRBV2,-,-,CASSEYWHYYNEQFF,TGTGCCAGCAGTGAATATTGGCATTACTACAATGAGCAGTTCTTC
TRBJ2-1,TRBV29-1,TRBD2,-,CSVIAGGPFYGQFF,TGCAGCGTCATAGCGGGAGGGCCATTCTATGGGCAGTTCTTC